This entry lists 9 T cell receptor beta chains sequenced from one sample in a study of blood T cell repertoires in COVID-19. Method: immunoSEQ multiplex PCR; TCRdb's copy keeps in-frame clones and lacks some. The sample has 310,000 or so clones, 89% seen once; the top ten hold roughly 8.9%. Sequences were obtained from PBMCs or T cells enriched from blood (not recorded which). The receptors shown here come from a woman aged 40-49 years who had recovered from COVID-19.

J is TRBJ2-3 and V is TRBV19; perhaps TRBD2 as D (6 bases). The V end was cut by 6 bases, the J end by 3 bases, with 19 bases between. Looked up from germline, CDR1 is LNHDA and CDR2 is SQIVND (reference sequence). The CDR3 has 16 residues. In DNA, the CDR3 is TGTGCCAGTAGGCTAGGCGGAGGGATGGGGACAGATACGCAGTATTTT. This gives the protein CASRLGGGMGTDTQYF.

The chain carries TRBV11-2 and TRBJ2-2; D might be TRBD1 (5 bases). From germline, CDR1 is SGHAT and CDR2 FQNNGV. V lost 1 base to trimming and J lost 7 bases, with 7 bases between them. The CDR3 runs to 13 residues. CDR3 in DNA: TGTGCCAGCAGCTTAGGGACATACGGGGAGCTGTTTTTT. This encodes CASSLGTYGELFF.

This clone has just one count. The chain has TRBV6-5 and TRBJ2-7; weak D call: TRBD2 (6 bases). With 0 bases removed from V and 1 base from J, the gap between germline ends came to 13 bases. Germline values: CDR1 MNHEY, CDR2 SVGAGI. This CDR3 spans 16 amino acids. The DNA for the CDR3 is TGTGCCAGCAGTTACTCGATGCGGGACTTATCCTACGAGCAGTACTTC. Amino acid sequence: CASSYSMRDLSYEQYF.

The chain employs TRBV2 and TRBJ1-4; 9 bases line up with TRBD1. J gave up 6 bases and V 4 bases, and 3 bases lay outside the gene matches. Germline V CDR1 and CDR2: SNHLY, FYNNEI. CDR3 length: 14 amino acids. This CDR3 reads CASSVGQGHEKLFF. The CDR3 nucleotides are TGTGCCAGCAGTGTCGGACAGGGGCATGAAAAACTGTTTTTT.

The chain links TRBV5-1 to TRBJ2-5, with no clear D. The length of the CDR3 is 16 residues. V was cut by 0 bases and J by 4 bases, with 16 bases left in between. In germline, CDR1 is SGHRS, CDR2 YFSETQ. The CDR3 here is CASSLDTPGAGETQYF. The CDR3 DNA reads TGCGCCAGCAGCTTGGATACCCCAGGTGCTGGAGAGACCCAGTACTTC.

J is TRBJ2-1 and V is TRBV5-4; possible D gene TRBD2, 6 bases. V was shortened by 4 bases and J by 12 bases, with 17 bases between the two germline ends. The CDR3 covers 13 residues. The V gene's germline CDR1 is SGHNT and CDR2 YYREEE (reference sequence). CDR3 DNA: TGTGCCAGCAGCCCCCCTAGCGTTCAATGGCAGTTCTTC. This sequence encodes CASSPPSVQWQFF. The full variable domain, rest sourced from reference TRBV5-4 and TRBJ2-1, is ETGVTQSPTHLIKTRGQQVTLRCSSQSGHNTVSWYQQALGQGPQFIFQYYREEENGRGNFPPRFSGLQFPNYSSELNVNALELDDSALYLCASSPPSVQWQFFGPGTRLTVL.

The chain couples TRBV28 to TRBJ2-3; 9 bases map to TRBD1. Looked up from germline, CDR1 is MDHEN and CDR2 is SYDVKM. J lost 2 bases, V lost 5 bases, and 8 bases had no gene match. The CDR3 contains 16 residues. CDR3 in amino acids: CASSEFGTGTTDTQYF. DNA of the CDR3: TGTGCCAGCAGTGAGTTCGGGACAGGGACCACAGATACGCAGTATTTT.

The chain links TRBV5-1 to TRBJ1-1, with D unclear. The germline CDR1 and CDR2 sequences are SGHRS and YFSETQ. The CDR3 is made up of 13 amino acids. V lost 2 bases, J lost 1 base, and 6 bases lay in between. CDR3 nucleotides: TGCGCCAGCAGCTTATCAGAGAACACTGAAGCTTTCTTT. It specifies CASSLSENTEAFF.

The rearrangement joins TRBV6-4 to TRBJ1-1; TRBD1 matches at 8 bases. Germline CDR1 reads MRHNA; CDR2 reads SNTAGT. The V and J ends lost 3 bases and 3 bases, in that order; junction bases with no gene match: 0. This CDR3 is 13 amino acids long. DNA for the CDR3: TGTGCCAGCAGTGAGGACAGGGACACTGAAGCTTTCTTT. This encodes CASSEDRDTEAFF.